The 20 T cell receptor beta chains below all came from one sample that was sequenced in a study of graft-versus-host responses after intestinal transplantation. The table came from immunoSEQ multiplex PCR; TCRdb's copy has only in-frame clones and leaves some out. The table includes 15,000 to 20,000 clones, roughly 80% detected once. The sample was PBMCs, taken 14 days after transplant. These receptors originate from a human patient who received an intestinal transplant, so some T cells may come from the graft donor.

The V gene is TRBV27, the J gene TRBJ2-1, with 14 bases lining up with TRBD2. The CDR3 loop spans 19 amino acids. CDR1 is MNHEY and CDR2 is SMNVEV in the germline V gene (reference sequence). V lost 2 bases and J lost 6; bases outside the gene matches: 12. Here the CDR3 reads CASSLPAGLAGEGRNEQFF. The CDR3 coding sequence is TGTGCCAGCAGTTTACCTGCGGGACTAGCGGGGGAAGGGCGCAATGAGCAGTTCTTC.

This clone was observed once. V gene TRBV7-6 combines with J gene TRBJ2-1; 10 bases line up with TRBD2. The junction had 9 bases not matched to a gene; V was cut back by 0 bases and J by 1 base. Germline V gene sequence: CDR1 SGHVS, CDR2 FNYEAQ. This CDR3 has 19 residues. The CDR3 bases are TGTGCCAGCAGCTTAGCGAGGGCCCTAGCGGGAGTGTCCTACAATGAGCAGTTCTTC. Protein: CASSLARALAGVSYNEQFF.

The V gene is TRBV14, the J gene TRBJ2-7; 8 positions match TRBD2. There are 13 residues in the CDR3. Trimming took 6 bases from V and 7 from J; bases not matched to a gene: 8. From germline, CDR1 is SGHDN and CDR2 FVKESK. This CDR3 is CASRRSGSGEQYF. CDR3 coding DNA: TGTGCCAGCAGAAGAAGCGGGAGTGGGGAGCAGTACTTC.

V usage is TRBV11-3 and J usage is TRBJ2-7; D is perhaps TRBD2 (7 bases). Germline V CDR1 and CDR2: SGHNT, YENEEA. Trimming removed 3 bases at V and 2 bases at J, with 11 bases between. The CDR3 length is 14 residues. The CDR3 region is CASSLAGATYEQYF. DNA of the CDR3: TGTGCCAGCAGCTTGGCGGGGGCGACCTACGAGCAGTACTTC.

V is TRBV4-1 and J is TRBJ1-2; the D is unclear. The ends were cut back, 2 bases at V and 4 bases at J, with 17 bases in the middle. The CDR3 consists of 16 residues. The germline CDR1 and CDR2 sequences are MGHRA and YSYEKL. The CDR3 DNA reads as TGCGCCAGCAGCCAACCCCTCTCAGGAGCTCGCTATGGCTACACCTTC. Its protein product is CASSQPLSGARYGYTF.

The chain combines TRBV5-1 with TRBJ1-1; unclear D gene. V lost 4 bases, J lost 1 base, and 8 bases lay in between. The germline V gene has CDR1 SGHRS and CDR2 YFSETQ. The CDR3 covers 13 residues. CDR3 in amino acids: CASSPPQNTEAFF. CDR3 sequence (DNA): TGCGCCAGCAGCCCTCCCCAGAACACTGAAGCTTTCTTT.

This chain connects TRBV19 to TRBJ1-2, with 7 bases that match TRBD1. Germline V lookup: CDR1 LNHDA, CDR2 SQIVND (reference sequence). V lost 5 bases, J lost 1 base, and 7 bases stayed unmatched. There are 15 residues in the CDR3. As DNA, the CDR3 is TGTGCCAGTAGTGGCCCCGGACAGGTTAACTATGGCTACACCTTC. It codes for CASSGPGQVNYGYTF.

This chain uses TRBV5-6 with TRBJ1-2; D is uncertain. This CDR3 region has 12 residues. Looked up from germline, CDR1 is SGHDT and CDR2 is YYEEEE. V was pared by 4 bases and J by 8 bases, with 12 bases between. The chain's CDR3 is CASSPEGWGYTF. The CDR3 DNA sequence: TGTGCCAGCAGCCCAGAGGGCTGGGGCTACACCTTC.

V and J are TRBV27 and TRBJ1-6; D unclear. Germline V gene lookup returns CDR1 MNHEY and CDR2 SMNVEV (reference sequence). The germline V and J ends were trimmed by 4 bases and 6 bases, with 10 bases remaining between them. The CDR3 has 14 amino acids. CDR3 region: CASSSVFPNSPLHF. CDR3 DNA sequence: TGTGCCAGCAGTTCCGTGTTTCCTAATTCACCCCTCCACTTT.

The chain is built from TRBV2 and TRBJ2-7; D gene unclear. The germline CDR1 and CDR2 sequences are SNHLY and FYNNEI. The CDR3 totals 12 residues. V was pared by 6 bases and J by 2 bases, with 8 bases between. The CDR3 sequence: CASRRTPYEQYF. The DNA of the CDR3 is TGTGCCAGCAGACGTACTCCCTACGAGCAGTACTTC.

The rearrangement links TRBV6-1 to TRBJ2-5, with 8 bases aligning to TRBD2. Germline CDR1 and CDR2: MNHNS and SASEGT. The J segment lost 2 bases and the V segment lost 5 bases, leaving 4 bases of the junction unmatched. This CDR3 region has 14 residues. The CDR3 DNA reads TGTGCCAGCAGTCTCGGACTAGCACAAGAGACCCAGTACTTC. Translated, it gives CASSLGLAQETQYF.

The chain employs TRBV10-2 and TRBJ1-6, with D perhaps TRBD1 (6 bases). Trimming took 0 bases from V and 8 from J, leaving 11 bases between them. Germline CDR1 WSHSY, CDR2 SAAADI. The CDR3 is made up of 15 amino acids. The CDR3 protein is CASSESAGVDSPLHF. The CDR3 bases are TGCGCCAGCAGTGAGTCAGCAGGGGTCGATTCACCCCTCCACTTT.

Written as DNA, the CDR3 is TGTGCCAGCAGTTACTCTTTTAGCGGCACAGATACGCAGTATTTT. It yields the protein CASSYSFSGTDTQYF. J is TRBJ2-3 and V is TRBV6-5, with a tentative D call TRBD2 (5 bases). The V end was cut by 0 bases, the J end by 1 base, with 8 bases between. This CDR3 region has 15 residues. In germline, CDR1 is MNHEY, CDR2 SVGAGI.

This chain joins TRBV6-4 and TRBJ2-3, with 9 bases identical to TRBD1. Trimming removed 2 bases from V and 4 bases from J; junction bases left unmatched: 16. This CDR3 region has 19 residues. Germline CDR1 reads MRHNA; CDR2 reads SNTAGT. CDR3 loop: CASSDTGQGPLRGPDTQYF. The CDR3 DNA follows: TGTGCCAGCAGTGACACGGGACAGGGACCCCTCCGGGGACCAGATACGCAGTATTTT.

The J gene is TRBJ1-1, the V gene TRBV9; D is undetermined. CDR3 length: 14 residues. With 2 bases removed from V and 1 base from J, the gap between germline ends came to 9 bases. CDR1 and CDR2 (germline): SGDLS, YYNGEE. DNA of the CDR3: TGTGCCAGCAGCGTGGCATCAGAGAACACTGAAGCTTTCTTT. Its translation: CASSVASENTEAFF.

This clone was seen once. The rearrangement joins TRBV30 to TRBJ1-1; TRBD1 might be the D (5 bases). Trimming removed 2 bases at V and 5 bases at J, with 12 bases between. Germline CDR1 and CDR2: GTSNPN and SVGIG (reference sequence). The CDR3 sequence is 13 residues long. The DNA for the CDR3 is TGTGCCTGGAGTCAGGGAATGGTAACTGAAGCTTTCTTT. This gives the protein CAWSQGMVTEAFF.

The gene calls are TRBV20-1 and TRBJ2-1; possibly TRBD1 or TRBD2 for D (6 bases each). Trimming cost V 3 bases and J 9 bases, with 9 bases left between them. CDR1 DFQATT and CDR2 SNEGSKA come from the germline V gene (reference sequence). This CDR3 contains 11 residues. Here the CDR3 DNA reads TGCAGTGCTAGTAGGGGGGCTGAGCAGTTCTTC. Protein product: CSASRGAEQFF.

This rearrangement joins TRBV28 to TRBJ1-1; unclear D gene. The CDR3 sequence is 14 residues long. Trimming pared 3 bases from V and 5 bases from J, leaving 13 bases between. The V gene's germline CDR1 is MDHEN and CDR2 SYDVKM. The CDR3 DNA is TGTGCCAGCAGTTTCAAAGGTGTGAGGACTGAAGCTTTCTTT. Protein sequence: CASSFKGVRTEAFF.

About this clone itself: Within the sample, other DNA sequences also encode this same CDR3. This chain uses TRBV6-4 with TRBJ1-1, with a possible D match to TRBD1 (6 bases). CDR1 and CDR2 (germline): MRHNA, SNTAGT. The CDR3 sequence is 16 residues long. V shed 11 bases and J shed 3 bases, with 25 bases lying between them. CDR3 in DNA: TGTGCCTTACATACCCGGGACATGGAGGAGGACACTGAAGCTTTCTTT. The encoded protein is CALHTRDMEEDTEAFF.

The CDR3 protein is CASSKRAAPGWEQYF. The CDR3 DNA sequence: TGTGCCAGCAGCAAAAGGGCGGCCCCCGGGTGGGAGCAGTACTTC. The V gene is TRBV21-1, the J gene TRBJ2-7. TRBV21-1 is noted as a pseudogene. The CDR3 spans 15 residues.